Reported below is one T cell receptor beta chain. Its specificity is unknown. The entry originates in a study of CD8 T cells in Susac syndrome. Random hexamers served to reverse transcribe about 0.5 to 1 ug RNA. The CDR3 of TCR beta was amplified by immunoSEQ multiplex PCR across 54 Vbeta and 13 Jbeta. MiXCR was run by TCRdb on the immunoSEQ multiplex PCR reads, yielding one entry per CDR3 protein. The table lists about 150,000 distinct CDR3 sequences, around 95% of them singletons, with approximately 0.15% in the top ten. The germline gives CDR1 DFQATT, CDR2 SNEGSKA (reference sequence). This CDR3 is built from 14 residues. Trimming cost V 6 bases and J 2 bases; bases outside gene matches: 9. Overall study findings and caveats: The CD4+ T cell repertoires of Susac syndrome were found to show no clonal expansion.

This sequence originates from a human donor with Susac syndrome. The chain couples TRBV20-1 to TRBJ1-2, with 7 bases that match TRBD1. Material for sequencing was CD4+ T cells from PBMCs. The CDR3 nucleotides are TGCAGTGCCGAAGGGGGACAGTTCAACTATGGCTACACCTTC. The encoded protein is CSAEGGQFNYGYTF.